Following are 22 T cell receptor beta chains from one sample sequenced in a study of T cell clones after liver transplantation. Here immunoSEQ multiplex PCR was the method, and the copy in TCRdb shows in-frame clones only, minus some. The table includes some 80,000 clones, about 85% detected once. Specimen: CD4+ T cells from blood, collected 48 to 50 months after liver transplant. The source is a human patient who received a liver transplant. Some T cells may be transferred from the graft donor.

The rearrangement joins TRBV4-3 to TRBJ1-1, with D tentatively TRBD1 (6 bases). Germline V gene lookup returns CDR1 LGHNA and CDR2 YSLEER. Trimming removed 1 base at V and 12 bases at J, with 21 bases between. The CDR3 extends over 15 amino acids. As DNA, the CDR3 is TGCGCCAGCAGCCAAGCGACAGACAGGTCGGGTTTAACTTTCTTT. Translation gives CASSQATDRSGLTFF.

The gene calls are TRBV7-2 and TRBJ2-2; no reliable D call. The CDR3 extends over 12 amino acids. Trimming left V 2 bases short and J 5 bases short, with 3 bases between. The germline gives CDR1 SGHTA, CDR2 FQGNSA. The CDR3 loop reads CASSLSTGELFF. CDR3 coding DNA: TGTGCCAGCAGCTTAAGTACCGGGGAGCTGTTTTTT.

The chain is built from TRBV7-9 and TRBJ2-3; 12 nucleotides agree with TRBD2. Germline V gene lookup returns CDR1 SEHNR and CDR2 FQNEAQ (reference sequence). After removal of 5 bases from V and 4 bases from J, the junction contained 13 bases not matched to a gene. This CDR3 spans 18 amino acids. Written as DNA, the CDR3 is TGTGCCAGCAGCAAAAAGGCGAGACTAGCGGGGGTGGCAGATACGCAGTATTTT. Translated: CASSKKARLAGVADTQYF.

The chain carries TRBV10-3 and TRBJ2-3; TRBD2 matches at 7 bases. The CDR3 totals 16 residues. CDR1 ENHRY and CDR2 SYGVKD come from the germline V gene. With V trimmed by 0 bases and J by 6 bases, 9 bases remained unmatched. This CDR3 is CAISESRAGEVDTQYF. CDR3 DNA sequence: TGTGCCATCAGTGAGTCAAGGGCGGGAGAGGTGGATACGCAGTATTTT.

This sequence joins TRBV6-1 and TRBJ1-2, with TRBD1 identical over 8 bases. Unmatched junction bases numbered 6, after V lost 5 bases and J lost 4 bases. This CDR3 is 14 amino acids long. CDR1 MNHNS and CDR2 SASEGT come from the germline V gene. CDR3 in DNA: TGTGCCAGCAGTCTCCCGGACAGGGTCTATGGCTACACCTTC. Its protein is CASSLPDRVYGYTF.

The chain employs TRBV6-1 and TRBJ2-7; maybe TRBD1 (5 bases). Per the germline V gene, CDR1 is MNHNS and CDR2 is SASEGT. V gave up 4 bases and J gave up 6 bases, with 13 bases separating them. This CDR3 is 13 amino acids long. The CDR3 reads CASSAERGTEQYF. In nucleotides, the CDR3 is TGTGCCAGCAGTGCAGAAAGGGGCACCGAGCAGTACTTC.

The chain joins TRBV7-3 to TRBJ2-7, with D possibly TRBD1 on 6 matching bases. The CDR3 is 13 amino acids. Germline V gives CDR1 SGHTA, CDR2 FQGTGA. Trimming removed 9 bases at V and 2 bases at J, with 14 bases between. The CDR3, as DNA: TGTGCCAGGGGGGCGAGGGGCACCTACGAGCAGTACTTC. Translated, it gives CARGARGTYEQYF.

This rearrangement joins TRBV11-3 to TRBJ2-7; TRBD2 matches 8 bases. This CDR3 spans 16 amino acids. Germline CDR1 is SGHNT and CDR2 is YENEEA. V was clipped by 1 base and J by 0 bases; unmatched bases: 5. In nucleotides, the CDR3 is TGTGCCAGCAGCTTAGGTCGCGGGAGGACCTCCTACGAGCAGTACTTC. It is translated as CASSLGRGRTSYEQYF.

This clone was detected once. The genes are TRBV11-2 and TRBJ1-1; D perhaps matches TRBD1 (6 bases). Between the trimmed V and J ends, which lost 4 bases and 4 bases, there was a span of 19 bases. The V gene's germline CDR1 is SGHAT and CDR2 FQNNGV. The CDR3 is 16 amino acids. The CDR3 reads CASSWASGGRFTEAFF. The CDR3 nucleotides are TGTGCCAGCAGCTGGGCCAGCGGGGGGCGATTCACTGAAGCTTTCTTT.

The chain couples TRBV7-2 to TRBJ1-1; no firm D call. CDR3 length: 13 residues. Germline V gene lookup returns CDR1 SGHTA and CDR2 FQGNSA. The V end lost 3 bases, the J end lost 5 bases, and 10 bases lay between the germline ends. CDR3 coding DNA: TGTGCCAGCAGCTTCCTAGCGGAGACTGAAGCTTTCTTT. Its translation is CASSFLAETEAFF.

Only a few counts were recorded for this clone. The gene calls are TRBV5-1 and TRBJ2-1; D unclear. Per the germline V gene, CDR1 is SGHRS and CDR2 is YFSETQ. V lost 0 bases and J 5 bases, leaving 9 bases between the germline ends. There are 14 residues in the CDR3. The CDR3 nucleotides are TGCGCCAGCAGCTTGGCGAGCGAGGACAATGAGCAGTTCTTC. Translation gives CASSLASEDNEQFF.

This chain links TRBV5-4 with TRBJ2-5; TRBD1 or TRBD2 may be the D gene (5 bases each). From germline, CDR1 is SGHNT and CDR2 YYREEE (reference sequence). The CDR3 totals 14 residues. The V gene lost 3 bases and the J gene lost 2 bases, with 11 bases spanning the gap. In DNA, the CDR3 is TGTGCCAGCAGCTCCGGGACCGAACAAGAGACCCAGTACTTC. Its translation is CASSSGTEQETQYF.

The rearrangement links TRBV29-1 to TRBJ2-5; 8 bases are shared with TRBD1. The germline CDR1 and CDR2 sequences are SQVTM and ANQGSEA. This CDR3 has 14 amino acids. V was pared by 3 bases and J by 4 bases, with 7 bases of the junction left unmatched. In DNA, the CDR3 is TGCAGCGTTGATCACACCACAGGGGGAGAGACCCAGTACTTC. This encodes CSVDHTTGGETQYF.

The chain is built from TRBV4-3 and TRBJ2-1; TRBD2 matches at 7 bases. J was trimmed by 2 bases and V by 1 base; bases with no gene match: 2. Per germline, CDR1 LGHNA and CDR2 YSLEER. There are 15 residues in the CDR3. The CDR3 protein is CASSQGSGTYNEQFF. CDR3 in DNA: TGCGCCAGCAGCCAAGGCAGCGGGACCTACAATGAGCAGTTCTTC.

The chain employs TRBV4-3 and TRBJ1-4, with a weak D call TRBD1 (5 bases). Germline V gene sequence: CDR1 LGHNA, CDR2 YSLEER. V gave up 1 base and J gave up 7 bases, with 10 bases separating them. This CDR3 is built from 14 residues. The CDR3 reads CASSQARRGEKLFF. The CDR3 DNA is TGCGCCAGCAGCCAAGCCAGGAGGGGTGAAAAACTGTTTTTT.

V and J are TRBV28 and TRBJ2-7, with 10 bases lining up with TRBD1. V dropped 8 bases and J dropped 6; count of bases not matched to a gene: 13. The CDR3 has 15 amino acids. Germline-derived CDR1 and CDR2 are MDHEN and SYDVKM. This CDR3 is CASCYPGTGVSEQYF. In nucleotides, the CDR3 is TGTGCCAGCTGTTACCCCGGGACAGGGGTGTCCGAGCAGTACTTC.

The chain uses TRBV11-2 and TRBJ2-2; D is tentatively TRBD1 or TRBD2 (5 bases each). With 4 bases removed from V and 5 bases from J, the gap between germline ends came to 14 bases. Germline lookup yields CDR1 SGHAT and CDR2 FQNNGV. CDR3 length: 15 residues. This CDR3 is CASSYGTSETGELFF. CDR3 in DNA: TGTGCCAGCAGCTACGGGACGTCTGAAACCGGGGAGCTGTTTTTT.

V gene TRBV7-2 combines with J gene TRBJ2-7; D tentatively reads TRBD1 or TRBD2 (5 bases each). Trimming took 5 bases from V and 2 from J, leaving 13 bases between them. The germline gives CDR1 SGHTA, CDR2 FQGNSA. CDR3 length: 14 amino acids. The CDR3 DNA follows: TGTGCCAGCAGCAGCCGGGACGGACCCTACGAGCAGTACTTC. Encoded protein: CASSSRDGPYEQYF.

The V and J genes are TRBV5-1 and TRBJ2-7; a possible D gene is TRBD2 (6 bases). This CDR3 comprises 14 residues. Germline V CDR1 and CDR2: SGHRS, YFSETQ. Trimming cost V 9 bases and J 0 bases, with 16 bases left between them. CDR3 sequence (DNA): TGCGCCACCAAGGCGGGACCGAGCTCCTACGAGCAGTACTTC. Residues: CATKAGPSSYEQYF.

The chain carries TRBV14 and TRBJ2-7; a weak D match, TRBD1 (6 bases). CDR3 length equals 15 residues. The germline V and J ends were trimmed by 6 bases and 4 bases, with 19 bases remaining between them. The germline gives CDR1 SGHDN, CDR2 FVKESK. CDR3 DNA sequence: TGTGCCAGCAGTCCCAGGGGAAGCTTACAGTACGAGCAGTACTTC. Its translation: CASSPRGSLQYEQYF.

In this sample, this clone turned up once. The V and J genes are TRBV7-2 and TRBJ1-2; perhaps TRBD1 as D (5 bases). Germline CDR1 is SGHTA and CDR2 is FQGNSA. The CDR3 spans 16 residues. V was trimmed by 3 bases and J by 0 bases, leaving 14 bases between them. CDR3 sequence reads: CASSFATGQPNYGYTF. Written as DNA, the CDR3 is TGTGCCAGCAGCTTCGCCACAGGCCAACCTAACTATGGCTACACCTTC.

This clone was detected once. The gene calls are TRBV11-3 and TRBJ2-2; no reliable D call. Trimming took off 3 bases at V and 5 bases at J, with 7 bases between the two ends. The V gene's germline CDR1 is SGHNT and CDR2 YENEEA. This CDR3 region has 13 residues. CDR3 sequence reads: CASSLIPTGELFF. DNA for the CDR3: TGTGCCAGCAGCTTGATCCCGACCGGGGAGCTGTTTTTT.